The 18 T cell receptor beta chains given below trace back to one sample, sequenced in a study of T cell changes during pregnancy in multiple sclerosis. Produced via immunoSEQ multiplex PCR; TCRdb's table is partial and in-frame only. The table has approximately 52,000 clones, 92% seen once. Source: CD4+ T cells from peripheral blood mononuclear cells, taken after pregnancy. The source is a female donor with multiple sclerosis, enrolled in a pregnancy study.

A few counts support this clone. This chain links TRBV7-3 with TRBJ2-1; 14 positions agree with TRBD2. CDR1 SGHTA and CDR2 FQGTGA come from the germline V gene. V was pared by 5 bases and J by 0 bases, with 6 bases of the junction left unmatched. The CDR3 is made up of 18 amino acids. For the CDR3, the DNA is TGTGCCAGCAGCCCCCGGACTAGCGGGAGGAGCTCCTACAATGAGCAGTTCTTC. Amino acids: CASSPRTSGRSSYNEQFF.

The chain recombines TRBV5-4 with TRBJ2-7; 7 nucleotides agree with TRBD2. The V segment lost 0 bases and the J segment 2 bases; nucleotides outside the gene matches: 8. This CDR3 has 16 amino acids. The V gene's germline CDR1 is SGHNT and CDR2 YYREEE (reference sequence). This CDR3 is CASSLGGGRAPYEQYF. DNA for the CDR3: TGTGCCAGCAGCTTGGGCGGAGGGAGGGCCCCCTACGAGCAGTACTTC.

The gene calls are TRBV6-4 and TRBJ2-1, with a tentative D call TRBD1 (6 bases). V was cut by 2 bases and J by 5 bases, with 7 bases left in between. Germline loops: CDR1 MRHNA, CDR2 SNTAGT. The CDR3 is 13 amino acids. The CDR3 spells CASSDRTDNEQFF. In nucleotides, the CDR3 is TGTGCCAGCAGTGACAGGACAGACAATGAGCAGTTCTTC.

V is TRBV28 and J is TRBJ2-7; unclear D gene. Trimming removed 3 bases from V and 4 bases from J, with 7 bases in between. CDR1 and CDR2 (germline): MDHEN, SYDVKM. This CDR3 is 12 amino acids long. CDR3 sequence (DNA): TGTGCCAGCAGTTTCGGGTTTTACGAGCAGTACTTC. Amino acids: CASSFGFYEQYF.

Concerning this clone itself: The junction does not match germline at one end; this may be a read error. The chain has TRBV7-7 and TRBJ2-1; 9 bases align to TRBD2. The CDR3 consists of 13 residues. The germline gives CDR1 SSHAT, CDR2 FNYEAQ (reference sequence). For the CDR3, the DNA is TGTGCTAGCAGCCGGACTAGCGCCGGTGAGCAGTTCTTC. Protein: CASSRTSAGEQFF.

CDR3 DNA sequence: TGCACAGCGTACGGGGGAGGAGCGAGAGGGGACTACAATGAGCAGTTCTTC. Translating it yields CTAYGGGARGDYNEQFF. The genes are TRBV29-1 and TRBJ2-1; D perhaps matches TRBD2 (6 bases). Germline V gene lookup returns CDR1 SQVTM and CDR2 ANQGSEA. This CDR3 comprises 17 residues.

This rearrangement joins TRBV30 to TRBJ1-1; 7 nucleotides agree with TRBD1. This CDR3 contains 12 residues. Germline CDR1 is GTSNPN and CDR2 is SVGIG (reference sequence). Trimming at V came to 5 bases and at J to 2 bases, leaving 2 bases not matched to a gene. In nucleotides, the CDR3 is TGTGCCTGGGACAGGGTTAACACTGAAGCTTTCTTT. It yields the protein CAWDRVNTEAFF. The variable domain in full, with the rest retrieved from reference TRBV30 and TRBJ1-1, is SQTIHQWPATLVQPVGSPLSLECTVEGTSNPNLYWYRQAAGRGLQLLFYSVGIGQISSEVPQNLSASRPQDRQFILSSKKLLLSDSGFYLCAWDRVNTEAFFGQGTRLTVV.

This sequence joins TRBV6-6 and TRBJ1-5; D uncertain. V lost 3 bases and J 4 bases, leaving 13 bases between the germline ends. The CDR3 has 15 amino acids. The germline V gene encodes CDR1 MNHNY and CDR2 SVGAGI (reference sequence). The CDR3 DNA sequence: TGTGCCAGCAGTTATCTAGAAGCCTATAATCAGCCCCAGCATTTT. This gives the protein CASSYLEAYNQPQHF.

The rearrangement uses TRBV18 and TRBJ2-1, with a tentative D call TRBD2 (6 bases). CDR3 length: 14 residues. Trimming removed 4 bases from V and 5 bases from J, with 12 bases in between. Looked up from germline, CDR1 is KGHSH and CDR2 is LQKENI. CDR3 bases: TGTGCCAGCTCACTCCAGCGGGCTAACAATGAGCAGTTCTTC. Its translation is CASSLQRANNEQFF.

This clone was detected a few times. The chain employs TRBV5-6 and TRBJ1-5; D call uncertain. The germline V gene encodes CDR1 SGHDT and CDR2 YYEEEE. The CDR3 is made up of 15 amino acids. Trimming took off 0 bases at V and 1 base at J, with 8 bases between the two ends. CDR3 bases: TGTGCCAGCAGCTTGGGAGGGTTAAGCAATCAGCCCCAGCATTTT. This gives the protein CASSLGGLSNQPQHF.

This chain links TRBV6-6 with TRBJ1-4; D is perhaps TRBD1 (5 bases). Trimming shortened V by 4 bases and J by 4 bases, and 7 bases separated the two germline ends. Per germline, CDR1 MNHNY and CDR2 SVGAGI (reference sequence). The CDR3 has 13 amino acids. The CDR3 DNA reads TGTGCCAGCAGTTGGCAGGGTAATGAAAAACTGTTTTTT. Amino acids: CASSWQGNEKLFF.

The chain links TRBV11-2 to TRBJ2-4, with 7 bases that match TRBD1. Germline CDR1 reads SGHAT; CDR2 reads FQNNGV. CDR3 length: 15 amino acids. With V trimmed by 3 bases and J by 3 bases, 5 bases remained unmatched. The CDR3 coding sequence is TGTGCCAGCAGCTTCCGGGACAGTATCAAAAACATTCAGTACTTC. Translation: CASSFRDSIKNIQYF.

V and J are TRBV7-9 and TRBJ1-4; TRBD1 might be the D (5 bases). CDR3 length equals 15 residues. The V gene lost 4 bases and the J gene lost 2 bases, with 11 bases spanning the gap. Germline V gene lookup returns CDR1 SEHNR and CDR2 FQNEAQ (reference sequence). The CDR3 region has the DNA TGTGCCAGCAGCTCTCAGGGTGTCACTAATGAAAAACTGTTTTTT. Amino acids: CASSSQGVTNEKLFF.

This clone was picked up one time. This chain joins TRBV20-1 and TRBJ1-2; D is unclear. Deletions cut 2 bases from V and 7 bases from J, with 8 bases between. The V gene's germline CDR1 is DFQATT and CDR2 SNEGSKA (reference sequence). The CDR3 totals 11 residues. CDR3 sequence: CSARTVSGYTF. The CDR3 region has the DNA TGCAGTGCTAGAACAGTCTCTGGCTACACCTTC.

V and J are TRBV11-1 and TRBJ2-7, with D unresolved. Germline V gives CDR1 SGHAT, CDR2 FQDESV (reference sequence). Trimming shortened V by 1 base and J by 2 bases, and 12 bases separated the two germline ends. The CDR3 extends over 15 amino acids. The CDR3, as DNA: TGTGCCAGCAGCTTAGAGGCAGGCGACACCTACGAGCAGTACTTC. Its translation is CASSLEAGDTYEQYF.

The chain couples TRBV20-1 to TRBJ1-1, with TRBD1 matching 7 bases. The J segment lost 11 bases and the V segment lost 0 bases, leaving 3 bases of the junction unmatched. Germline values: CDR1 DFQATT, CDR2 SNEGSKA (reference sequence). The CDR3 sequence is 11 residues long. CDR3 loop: CSARDQGVAFF. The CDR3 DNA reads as TGCAGTGCTAGAGATCAGGGGGTCGCTTTCTTT.

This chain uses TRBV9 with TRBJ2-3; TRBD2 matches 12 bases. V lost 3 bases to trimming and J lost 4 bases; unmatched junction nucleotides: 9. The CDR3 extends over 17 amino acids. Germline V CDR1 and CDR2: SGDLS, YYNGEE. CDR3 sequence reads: CASSELAGGMVSDTQYF. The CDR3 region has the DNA TGTGCCAGCAGCGAACTAGCGGGAGGAATGGTCTCAGATACGCAGTATTTT.

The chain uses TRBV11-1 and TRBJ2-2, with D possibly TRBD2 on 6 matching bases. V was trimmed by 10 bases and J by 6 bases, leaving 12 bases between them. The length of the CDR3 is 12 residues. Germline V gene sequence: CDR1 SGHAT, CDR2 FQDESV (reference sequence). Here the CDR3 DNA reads TGTGCCATCGGGACTTTCGCCGGGGAGCTGTTTTTT. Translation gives CAIGTFAGELFF.